This TCR beta chain was profiled in a study of graft-versus-host responses after intestinal transplantation. For the study at large: Transplants were multivisceral, liver-intestinal, or isolated intestinal. All of the recipients had induction that used anti-thymocyte globulin, then tacrolimus and steroids for 2 to 3 years.

On this clone: Its antigen is as yet unknown.

Findings of the study overall: Allografts of patients with graft-donor T cell macrochimerism showed high graft-versus-host to host-versus-graft clone ratios. GvH clones appeared in recipient marrow, some first in ileum or blood.

Germline CDR1 SGHTA, CDR2 FQGNSA. The trim removed 0 bases at V and 4 bases at J, leaving 6 bases unmatched. There are 16 residues in the CDR3. The protocol was immunoSEQ multiplex PCR, while the TCRdb copy is restricted to in-frame clones and leaves out a portion. The sample gives tens of thousands of clones, about 89% of which show up once; approximately 0.35% is in the top ten. This sequence originates from a human donor who received an intestinal transplant. The source material was unstimulated CD4+ T cells sorted from spleen or lymph node cells, sampled before intestinal transplant. The chain carries TRBV7-2 and TRBJ1-3; 7 positions match TRBD1. The CDR3 DNA reads TGTGCCAGCAGCTTAGCTTCTCTACAGGGGGGAAACACCATATATTTT. It encodes CASSLASLQGGNTIYF.